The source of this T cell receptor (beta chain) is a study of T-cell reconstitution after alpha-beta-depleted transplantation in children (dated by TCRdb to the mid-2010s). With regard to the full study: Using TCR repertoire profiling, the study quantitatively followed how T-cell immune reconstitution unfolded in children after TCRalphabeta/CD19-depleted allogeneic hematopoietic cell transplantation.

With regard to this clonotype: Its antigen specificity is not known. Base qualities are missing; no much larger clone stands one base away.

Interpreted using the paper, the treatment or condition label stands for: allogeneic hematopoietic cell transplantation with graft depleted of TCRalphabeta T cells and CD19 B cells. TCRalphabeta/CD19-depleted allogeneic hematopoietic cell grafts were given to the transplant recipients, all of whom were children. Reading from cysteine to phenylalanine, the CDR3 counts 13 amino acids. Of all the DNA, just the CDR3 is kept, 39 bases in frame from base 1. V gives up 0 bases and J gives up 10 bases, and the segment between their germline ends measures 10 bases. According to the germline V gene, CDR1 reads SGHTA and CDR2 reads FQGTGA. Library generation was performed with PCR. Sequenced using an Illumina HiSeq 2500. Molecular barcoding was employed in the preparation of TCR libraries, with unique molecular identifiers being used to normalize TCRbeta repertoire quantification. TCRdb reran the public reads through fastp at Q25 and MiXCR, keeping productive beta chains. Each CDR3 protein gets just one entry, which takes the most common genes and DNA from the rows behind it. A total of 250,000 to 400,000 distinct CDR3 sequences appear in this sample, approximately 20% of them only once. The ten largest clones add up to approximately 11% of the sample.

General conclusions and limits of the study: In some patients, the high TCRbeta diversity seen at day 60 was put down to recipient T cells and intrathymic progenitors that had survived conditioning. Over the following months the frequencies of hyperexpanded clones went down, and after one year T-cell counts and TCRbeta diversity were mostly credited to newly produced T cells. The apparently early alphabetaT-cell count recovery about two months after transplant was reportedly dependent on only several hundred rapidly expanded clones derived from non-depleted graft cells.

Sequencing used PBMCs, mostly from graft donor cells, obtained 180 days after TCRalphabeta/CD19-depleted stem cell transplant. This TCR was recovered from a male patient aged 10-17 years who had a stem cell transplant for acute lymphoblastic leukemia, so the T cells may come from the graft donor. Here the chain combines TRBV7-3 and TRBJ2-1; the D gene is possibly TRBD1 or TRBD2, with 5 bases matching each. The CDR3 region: CASSLTGPGEQFF. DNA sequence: TGTGCCAGCAGCTTAACGGGACCGGGGGAGCAGTTCTTC.